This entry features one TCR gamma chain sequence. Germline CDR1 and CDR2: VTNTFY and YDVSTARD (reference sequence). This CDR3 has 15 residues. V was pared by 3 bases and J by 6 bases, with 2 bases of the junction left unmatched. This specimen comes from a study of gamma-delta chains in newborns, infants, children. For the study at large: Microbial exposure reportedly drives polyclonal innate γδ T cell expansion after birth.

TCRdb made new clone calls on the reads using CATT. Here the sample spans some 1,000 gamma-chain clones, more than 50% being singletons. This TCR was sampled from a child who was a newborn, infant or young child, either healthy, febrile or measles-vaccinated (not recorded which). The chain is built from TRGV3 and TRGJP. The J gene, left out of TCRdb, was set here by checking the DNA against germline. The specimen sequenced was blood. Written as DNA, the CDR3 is TGTGCCACCTGGGACGGAGAGTTGGGCAAAAAAATCAAGGTATTT. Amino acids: CATWDGELGKKIKVF.